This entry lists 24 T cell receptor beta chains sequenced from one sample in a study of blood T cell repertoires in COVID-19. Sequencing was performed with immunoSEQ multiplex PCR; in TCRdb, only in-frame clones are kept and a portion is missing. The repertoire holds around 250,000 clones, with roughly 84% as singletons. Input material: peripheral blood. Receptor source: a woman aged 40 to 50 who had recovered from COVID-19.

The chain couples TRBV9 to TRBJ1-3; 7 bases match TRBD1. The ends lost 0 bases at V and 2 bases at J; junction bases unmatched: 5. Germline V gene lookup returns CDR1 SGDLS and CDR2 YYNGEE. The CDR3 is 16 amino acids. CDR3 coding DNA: TGTGCCAGCAGCGTAGCCCAGACAGGGACTGGAAACACCATATATTTT. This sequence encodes CASSVAQTGTGNTIYF.

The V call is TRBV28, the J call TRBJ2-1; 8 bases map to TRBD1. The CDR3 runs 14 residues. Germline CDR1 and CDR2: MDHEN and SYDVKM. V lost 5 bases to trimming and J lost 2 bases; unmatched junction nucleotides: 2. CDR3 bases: TGTGCCAGCAGTATGACAGGGGCCTACAATGAGCAGTTCTTC. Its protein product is CASSMTGAYNEQFF.

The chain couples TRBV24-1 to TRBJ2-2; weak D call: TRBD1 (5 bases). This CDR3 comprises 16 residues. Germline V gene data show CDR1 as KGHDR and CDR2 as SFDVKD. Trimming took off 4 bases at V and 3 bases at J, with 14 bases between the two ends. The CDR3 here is CATSEPTGAYTGELFF. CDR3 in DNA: TGTGCCACCAGTGAGCCAACAGGCGCCTACACCGGGGAGCTGTTTTTT.

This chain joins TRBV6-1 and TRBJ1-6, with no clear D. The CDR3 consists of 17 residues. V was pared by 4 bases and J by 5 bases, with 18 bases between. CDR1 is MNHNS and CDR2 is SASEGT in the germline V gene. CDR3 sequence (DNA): TGTGCCAGCAGTGTCTCCAGGAAGGTCGGGAATAATTCACCCCTCCACTTT. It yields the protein CASSVSRKVGNNSPLHF.

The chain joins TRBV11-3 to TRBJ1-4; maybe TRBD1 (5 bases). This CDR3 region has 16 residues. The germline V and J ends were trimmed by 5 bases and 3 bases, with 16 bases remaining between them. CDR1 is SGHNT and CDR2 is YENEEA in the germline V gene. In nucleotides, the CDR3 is TGTGCCAGCAGCCCGGCGGAGGGGCTGTCTAATGAAAAACTGTTTTTT. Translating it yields CASSPAEGLSNEKLFF.

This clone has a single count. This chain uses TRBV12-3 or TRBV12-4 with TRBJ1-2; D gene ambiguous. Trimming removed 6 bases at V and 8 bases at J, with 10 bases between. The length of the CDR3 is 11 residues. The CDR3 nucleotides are TGTGCCAGCAGCCCCGGTAGAGGCTACACCTTC. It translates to CASSPGRGYTF.

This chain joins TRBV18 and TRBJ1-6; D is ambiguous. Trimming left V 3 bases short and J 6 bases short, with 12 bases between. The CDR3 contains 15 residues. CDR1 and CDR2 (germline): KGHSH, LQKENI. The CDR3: CASSPQNPSNSPLHF. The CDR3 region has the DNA TGTGCCAGCTCACCCCAGAACCCTTCTAATTCACCCCTCCACTTT.

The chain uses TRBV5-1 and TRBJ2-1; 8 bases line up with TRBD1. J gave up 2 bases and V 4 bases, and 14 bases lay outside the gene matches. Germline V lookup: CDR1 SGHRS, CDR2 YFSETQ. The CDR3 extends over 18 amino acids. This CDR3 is CASSRTRPGQATYNEQFF. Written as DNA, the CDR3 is TGCGCCAGCAGCCGTACCCGACCGGGACAGGCAACCTACAATGAGCAGTTCTTC.

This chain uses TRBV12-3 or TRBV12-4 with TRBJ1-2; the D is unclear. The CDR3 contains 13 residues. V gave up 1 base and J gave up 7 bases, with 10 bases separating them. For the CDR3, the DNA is TGTGCCAGCAGTTTAGGGTCAGGAGGTGGCTACACCTTC. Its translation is CASSLGSGGGYTF.

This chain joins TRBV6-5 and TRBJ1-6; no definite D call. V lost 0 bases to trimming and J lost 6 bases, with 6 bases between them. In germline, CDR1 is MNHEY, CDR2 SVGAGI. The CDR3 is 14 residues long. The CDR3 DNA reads TGTGCCAGCAGTTACTCGGGGAGTAATTCACCCCTCCACTTT. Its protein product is CASSYSGSNSPLHF.

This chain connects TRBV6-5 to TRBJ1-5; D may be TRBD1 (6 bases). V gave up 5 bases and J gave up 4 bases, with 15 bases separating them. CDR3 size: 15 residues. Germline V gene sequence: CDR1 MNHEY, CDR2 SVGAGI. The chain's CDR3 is CASSPGTKTNQPQHF. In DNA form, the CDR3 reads TGTGCCAGCAGTCCCGGGACAAAAACTAATCAGCCCCAGCATTTT.

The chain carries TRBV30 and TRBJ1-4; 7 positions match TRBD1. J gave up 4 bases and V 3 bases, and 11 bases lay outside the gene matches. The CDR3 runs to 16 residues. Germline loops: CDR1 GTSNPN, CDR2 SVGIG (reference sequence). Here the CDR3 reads CAWSGSTGRVNEKLFF. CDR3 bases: TGTGCCTGGAGCGGTTCGACAGGGCGGGTTAATGAAAAACTGTTTTTT.

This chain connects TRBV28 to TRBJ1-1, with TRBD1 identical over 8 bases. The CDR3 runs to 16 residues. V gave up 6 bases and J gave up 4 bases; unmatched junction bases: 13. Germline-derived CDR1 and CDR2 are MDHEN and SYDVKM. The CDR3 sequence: CASRPGGVYSSTEAFF. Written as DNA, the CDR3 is TGTGCCAGCAGGCCAGGGGGCGTGTATTCGAGCACTGAAGCTTTCTTT.

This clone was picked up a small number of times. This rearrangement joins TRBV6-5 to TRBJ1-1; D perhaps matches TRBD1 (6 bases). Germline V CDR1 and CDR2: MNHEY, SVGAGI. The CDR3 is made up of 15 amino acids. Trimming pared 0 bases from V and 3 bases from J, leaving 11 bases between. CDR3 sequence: CASSYSGAGYTEAFF. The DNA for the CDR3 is TGTGCCAGCAGTTACTCGGGGGCAGGGTACACTGAAGCTTTCTTT.

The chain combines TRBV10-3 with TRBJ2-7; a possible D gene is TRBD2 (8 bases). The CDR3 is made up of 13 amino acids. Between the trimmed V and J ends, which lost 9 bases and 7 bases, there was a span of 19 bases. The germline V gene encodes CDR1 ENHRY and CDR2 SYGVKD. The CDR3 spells CAIAGAQGGEQYF. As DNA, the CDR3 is TGTGCCATAGCGGGAGCCCAGGGGGGGGAGCAGTACTTC.

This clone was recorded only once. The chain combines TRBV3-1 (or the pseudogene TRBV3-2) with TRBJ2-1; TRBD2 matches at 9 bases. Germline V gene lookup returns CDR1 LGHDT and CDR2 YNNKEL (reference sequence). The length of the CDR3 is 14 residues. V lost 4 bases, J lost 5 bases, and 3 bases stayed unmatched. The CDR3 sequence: CASSLAGEHNEQFF. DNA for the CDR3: TGTGCCAGCAGCCTAGCGGGGGAACACAATGAGCAGTTCTTC.

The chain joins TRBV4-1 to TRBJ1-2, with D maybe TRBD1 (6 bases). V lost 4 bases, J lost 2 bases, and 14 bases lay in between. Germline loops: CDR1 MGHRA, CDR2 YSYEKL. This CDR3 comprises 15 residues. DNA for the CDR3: TGCGCCAGCAGCCCTGGACAGCCAATGAACTATGGCTACACCTTC. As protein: CASSPGQPMNYGYTF.

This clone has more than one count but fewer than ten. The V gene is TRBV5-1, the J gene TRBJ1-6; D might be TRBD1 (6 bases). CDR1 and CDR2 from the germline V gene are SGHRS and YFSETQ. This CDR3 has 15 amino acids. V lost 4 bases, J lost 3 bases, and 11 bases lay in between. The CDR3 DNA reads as TGCGCCAGCAGCGGGGAGGGGGGCTATAATTCACCCCTCCACTTT. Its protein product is CASSGEGGYNSPLHF.

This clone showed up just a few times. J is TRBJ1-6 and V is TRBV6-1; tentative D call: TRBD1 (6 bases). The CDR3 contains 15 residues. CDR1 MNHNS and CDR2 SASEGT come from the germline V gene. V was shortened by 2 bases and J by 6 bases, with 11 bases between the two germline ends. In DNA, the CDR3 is TGTGCCAGCAGTGAACCGGGACAACTTAATTCACCCCTCCACTTT. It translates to CASSEPGQLNSPLHF.

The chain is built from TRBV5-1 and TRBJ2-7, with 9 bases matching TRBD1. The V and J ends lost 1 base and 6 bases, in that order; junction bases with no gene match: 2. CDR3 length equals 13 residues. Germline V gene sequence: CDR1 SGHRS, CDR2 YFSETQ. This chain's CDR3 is CASSLTGGSEQYF. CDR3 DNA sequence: TGCGCCAGCAGCTTGACAGGGGGCTCCGAGCAGTACTTC.

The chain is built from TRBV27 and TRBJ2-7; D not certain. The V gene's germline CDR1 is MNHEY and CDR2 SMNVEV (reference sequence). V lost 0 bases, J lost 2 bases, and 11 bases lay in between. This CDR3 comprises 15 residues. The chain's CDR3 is CASSLSPTATYEQYF. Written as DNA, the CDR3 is TGTGCCAGCAGTTTATCGCCGACTGCCACCTACGAGCAGTACTTC.

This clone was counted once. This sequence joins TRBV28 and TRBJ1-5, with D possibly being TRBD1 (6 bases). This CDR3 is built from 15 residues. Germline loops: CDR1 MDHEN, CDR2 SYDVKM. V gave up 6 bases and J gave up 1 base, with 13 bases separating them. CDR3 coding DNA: TGTGCCAGCAGCTCCAGGGGCGTGAGCAATCAGCCCCAGCATTTT. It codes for CASSSRGVSNQPQHF.

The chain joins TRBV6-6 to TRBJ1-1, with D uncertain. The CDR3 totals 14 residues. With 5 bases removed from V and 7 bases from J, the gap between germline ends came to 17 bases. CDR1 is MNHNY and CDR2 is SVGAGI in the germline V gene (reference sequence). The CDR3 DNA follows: TGTGCCAGCAGTAGGGAATTAGAGAGCGGTGAAGCTTTCTTT. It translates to CASSRELESGEAFF.

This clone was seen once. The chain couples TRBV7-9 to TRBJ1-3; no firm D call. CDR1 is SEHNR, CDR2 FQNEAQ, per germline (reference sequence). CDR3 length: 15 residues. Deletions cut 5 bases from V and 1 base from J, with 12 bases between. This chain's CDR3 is CASSAVRLSGNTIYF. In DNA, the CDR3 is TGTGCCAGCAGCGCGGTACGGTTGTCTGGAAACACCATATATTTT.